These 20 T cell receptor beta chains were all obtained from the same sample, sequenced in a study of blood T cell repertoires in COVID-19. Libraries were prepared by immunoSEQ multiplex PCR; TCRdb keeps only in-frame clonotypes and omits some of them. This sample has fewer than 250,000 clones; about nine tenths occur once, and the top ten carry 2.2%. Sample: peripheral blood. These receptors were collected from a woman aged 45-65 years with acute or convalescent COVID-19.

CDR3 amino acids: CASSLGPVGDYGYTF. CDR3 in DNA: TGCGCCAGCAGCTTGGGGCCGGTAGGGGACTATGGCTACACCTTC. The chain recombines TRBV5-1 with TRBJ1-2; D might be TRBD1 (5 bases). CDR1 is SGHRS and CDR2 is YFSETQ in the germline V gene. V gave up 0 bases and J gave up 3 bases, with 12 bases separating them. This CDR3 has 15 residues.

This clone turned up a few times. The chain combines TRBV5-1 with TRBJ2-2; a weak D match, TRBD2 (5 bases). The CDR3 extends over 12 amino acids. Germline CDR1 SGHRS, CDR2 YFSETQ. CDR3 bases: TGCGCTAGCGCTACGAACACCGGGGAGCTGTTTTTT. As protein: CASATNTGELFF.

This clone was recorded only once. The CDR3 spells CASSRGNQPQHF. The CDR3 DNA is TGTGCCAGCAGCAGGGGGAATCAGCCCCAGCATTTT. This chain connects TRBV2 to TRBJ1-5; the match to TRBD1 covers 7 bases. J gave up 4 bases and V 6 bases, and 0 bases lay outside the gene matches. Germline assignment: CDR1 SNHLY and CDR2 FYNNEI. CDR3 length equals 12 residues.

The chain has TRBV6-6 and TRBJ1-3; a weak D match, TRBD1 (5 bases). This CDR3 region has 15 residues. Germline V gives CDR1 MNHNY, CDR2 SVGAGI (reference sequence). Trimming shortened V by 8 bases and J by 4 bases, and 18 bases separated the two germline ends. CDR3 amino acids: CASGVGRDYGNTIYF. Here the CDR3 DNA reads TGTGCCAGCGGGGTGGGCAGGGATTACGGAAACACCATATATTTT.

In its sample, this clone was seen a few times. The J gene is TRBJ1-2, the V gene TRBV6-5, with a weak D call TRBD1 (6 bases). The CDR3 extends over 14 amino acids. From germline, CDR1 is MNHEY and CDR2 SVGAGI. The ends were cut back, 2 bases at V and 3 bases at J, with 10 bases in the middle. The DNA for the CDR3 is TGTGCCAGCAGTTACAACAGGGTGTACTATGGCTACACCTTC. This translates into CASSYNRVYYGYTF.

The sample holds many counts of this clone. The chain has TRBV5-4 and TRBJ1-1, with 7 positions matching TRBD1. This CDR3 has 13 amino acids. V dropped 6 bases and J dropped 2; count of bases not matched to a gene: 4. Germline V CDR1 and CDR2: SGHNT, YYREEE (reference sequence). CDR3 sequence: CASTGTANTEAFF. CDR3 DNA sequence: TGTGCCAGCACCGGGACAGCAAACACTGAAGCTTTCTTT.

V gene TRBV27 combines with J gene TRBJ1-6; D uncertain. The CDR3 is 15 residues long. V shed 7 bases and J shed 4 bases, with 14 bases lying between them. Germline CDR1 MNHEY, CDR2 SMNVEV (reference sequence). The CDR3 is CASTLGILYNSPLHF. CDR3 bases: TGTGCCAGCACCCTAGGAATCTTGTATAATTCACCCCTCCACTTT.

This rearrangement joins TRBV2 to TRBJ2-7; 8 nucleotides line up with TRBD1. Germline CDR1 is SNHLY and CDR2 is FYNNEI. This CDR3 is 18 amino acids long. V shed 7 bases and J 0 bases; nucleotides not matched to a gene: 17. In DNA, the CDR3 is TGTGCCAGCAAAGTAGGGGACAGGAGTAAAATGACCTCCTACGAGCAGTACTTC. Its protein product is CASKVGDRSKMTSYEQYF.

The chain is built from TRBV7-9 and TRBJ1-2; 8 nucleotides line up with TRBD1. The CDR3 is 15 amino acids. Germline values: CDR1 SEHNR, CDR2 FQNEAQ (reference sequence). J was trimmed by 8 bases and V by 5 bases; bases with no gene match: 13. The CDR3 DNA is TGTGCCAGCAGCCTCTGGACAGGGACGAGAATAGGCTACACCTTC. Translated: CASSLWTGTRIGYTF.

This sequence joins TRBV7-2 and TRBJ2-1, with 10 bases aligning to TRBD2. The V gene end was trimmed by 10 bases and the J gene end by 5 bases; junction bases not matched to a gene: 11. This CDR3 is 15 amino acids long. Germline-derived CDR1 and CDR2 are SGHTA and FQGNSA. The CDR3 DNA is TGTGCCATAGGGGGGGCTAGCGGGAGCAACAATGAGCAGTTCTTC. Its translation: CAIGGASGSNNEQFF.

The chain recombines TRBV7-3 with TRBJ2-7, with a tentative D call TRBD2 (6 bases). Germline V gene data show CDR1 as SGHTA and CDR2 as FQGTGA. The CDR3 length is 19 residues. V dropped 1 base and J dropped 1 base, with 23 bases sitting between them. The CDR3 DNA follows: TGTGCCAGCAGCTTAAAGGGACCCGGCGGGGTGTGGGAGTCCTACGAGCAGTACTTC. This translates into CASSLKGPGGVWESYEQYF.

The rearrangement joins TRBV27 to TRBJ1-1; D gene ambiguous. Trimming took 8 bases from V and 0 from J, leaving 10 bases between them. The germline V gene has CDR1 MNHEY and CDR2 SMNVEV (reference sequence). This CDR3 has 13 residues. The CDR3 DNA follows: TGTGCCAGCCAGCGTTTGATGAACACTGAAGCTTTCTTT. Translation: CASQRLMNTEAFF.

The CDR3 loop reads CASSLSGIGGYTF. DNA of the CDR3: TGTGCCAGCAGCTTATCCGGGATAGGGGGCTACACCTTC. The chain employs TRBV11-2 and TRBJ1-2; no clear D gene. The CDR3 loop spans 13 amino acids. Trimming pared 2 bases from V and 8 bases from J, leaving 12 bases between. Germline CDR1 SGHAT, CDR2 FQNNGV.

The V gene is TRBV19, the J gene TRBJ1-5; D perhaps matches TRBD1 (6 bases). The V gene lost 0 bases and the J gene lost 6 bases, with 12 bases spanning the gap. CDR3 length: 15 residues. Germline CDR1 LNHDA, CDR2 SQIVND (reference sequence). The CDR3: CASSIDIQGFQPQHF. CDR3 coding DNA: TGTGCCAGTAGTATAGATATCCAGGGGTTTCAGCCCCAGCATTTT. The variable domain in full, with the rest retrieved from reference TRBV19 and TRBJ1-5, is DGGITQSPKYLFRKEGQNVTLSCEQNLNHDAMYWYRQDPGQGLRLIYYSQIVNDFQKGDIAEGYSVSREKKESFPLTVTSAQKNPTAFYLCASSIDIQGFQPQHFGDGTRLSIL.

The chain joins TRBV5-1 to TRBJ2-5; 11 bases line up with TRBD2. The CDR3 is 16 amino acids. The V segment lost 2 bases and the J segment 2 bases; nucleotides outside the gene matches: 5. Germline values: CDR1 SGHRS, CDR2 YFSETQ. The CDR3 loop is CASSLSSSGRQETQYF. Here the CDR3 DNA reads TGCGCCAGCAGCTTATCGTCTAGCGGGAGGCAAGAGACCCAGTACTTC.

This chain uses TRBV10-3 with TRBJ1-1, with 10 bases that match TRBD1. This CDR3 is built from 15 residues. The germline gives CDR1 ENHRY, CDR2 SYGVKD. J lost 5 bases, V lost 3 bases, and 6 bases had no gene match. The CDR3 nucleotides are TGTGCCATCAGTGACCGGACAGGGGGTAAAACTGAAGCTTTCTTT. Translated, it gives CAISDRTGGKTEAFF.

The chain carries TRBV19 and TRBJ2-7; D possibly corresponds to TRBD2 (5 bases). V was clipped by 6 bases and J by 3 bases, with 15 bases between them. CDR3 size: 14 residues. CDR1 is LNHDA, CDR2 SQIVND, per germline (reference sequence). The CDR3 nucleotides are TGTGCCAGTAGAGCCCCCGGCGGGCTCTACGAGCAGTACTTC. It yields the protein CASRAPGGLYEQYF.

The V gene is TRBV12-5, the J gene TRBJ1-5; D is unclear. Trimming stripped 4 bases from V and 1 base from J, with 5 bases between. CDR3 length: 13 residues. The germline V gene encodes CDR1 LGHNT and CDR2 FRNRAP. CDR3 DNA sequence: TGTGCTAGTGGTTCAGTCAGCAATCAGCCCCAGCATTTT. This codes for CASGSVSNQPQHF.

This clone is a singleton in its sample. The CDR3 DNA is TGCGCCAGCAGCCAATCTCACACCACCTACAATGAGCAGTTCTTC. It codes for CASSQSHTTYNEQFF. The chain employs TRBV4-1 and TRBJ2-1; D is unclear. The CDR3 extends over 15 amino acids. The germline V gene has CDR1 MGHRA and CDR2 YSYEKL. V was shortened by 2 bases and J by 2 bases, with 10 bases between the two germline ends.

J is TRBJ1-6 and V is TRBV30; 8 nucleotides line up with TRBD1. V lost 0 bases to trimming and J lost 7 bases; unmatched junction nucleotides: 5. CDR1 is GTSNPN and CDR2 is SVGIG in the germline V gene (reference sequence). The CDR3 is made up of 15 amino acids. The CDR3 DNA follows: TGTGCCTGGAGTGTAGACAGGGGCTTCAATTCACCCCTCCACTTT. Translation gives CAWSVDRGFNSPLHF.